Below, one T cell receptor beta chain is given with its context. Its antigen is currently unknown. Treatment in this sample: roughly 11-day PBMC culture with coronavirus spike peptide pools or control peptides (ViraFEST assay). CD4+ T cells of the unexposed donor were collected before the COVID-19 pandemic (2011-2018). TCR sequencing followed the expansion of antigen-specific T cells with peptide pools in ViraFEST. Contingent on cell availability, unexposed-donor CD4+ T cells were interrogated with SARS-CoV-2 S/N and four cold-coronavirus spikes. The Oncomine TCR Beta short-read assay sequenced DNA from cultured CD4+ T cells. DNA came from CD4+ T cells after culture. Using its own MiXCR run on the PCR reads, TCRdb lists one record per CDR3 protein. The repertoire holds 8,000 to 10,000 distinct CDR3 sequences, with more than 35% as singletons. The CDR3 length is 13 residues. Per the germline V gene, CDR1 is GTSNPN and CDR2 is SVGIG (reference sequence). The ends were cut back, 4 bases at V and 5 bases at J, with 9 bases in the middle.

The data derive from a study of vaccination and CD4 T cells after COVID-19. Points from the study as a whole: Spike mono-reactivity marked 304 of 307 vaccine-specific clones in convalescent patients.

What was sequenced was CD4+ T cells from blood, cultured in vitro. This sequence was found in a human donor in good health. This rearrangement joins TRBV30 to TRBJ1-6; D is perhaps TRBD1 (6 bases). The CDR3: CAWKQGNNSPLHF. The CDR3 bases are TGTGCCTGGAAACAGGGTAATAATTCACCCCTCCACTTT.